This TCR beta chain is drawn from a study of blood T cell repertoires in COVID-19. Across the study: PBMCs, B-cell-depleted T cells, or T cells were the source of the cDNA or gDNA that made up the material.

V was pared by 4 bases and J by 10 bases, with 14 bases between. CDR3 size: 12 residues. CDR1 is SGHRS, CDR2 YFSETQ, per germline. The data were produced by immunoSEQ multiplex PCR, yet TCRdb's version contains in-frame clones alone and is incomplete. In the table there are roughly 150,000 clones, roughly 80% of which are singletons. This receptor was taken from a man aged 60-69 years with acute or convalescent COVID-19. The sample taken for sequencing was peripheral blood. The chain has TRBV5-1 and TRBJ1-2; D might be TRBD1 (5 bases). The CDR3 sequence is CASSPEGGTYTF. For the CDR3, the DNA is TGCGCCAGCAGCCCGGAGGGAGGGACCTACACCTTC.